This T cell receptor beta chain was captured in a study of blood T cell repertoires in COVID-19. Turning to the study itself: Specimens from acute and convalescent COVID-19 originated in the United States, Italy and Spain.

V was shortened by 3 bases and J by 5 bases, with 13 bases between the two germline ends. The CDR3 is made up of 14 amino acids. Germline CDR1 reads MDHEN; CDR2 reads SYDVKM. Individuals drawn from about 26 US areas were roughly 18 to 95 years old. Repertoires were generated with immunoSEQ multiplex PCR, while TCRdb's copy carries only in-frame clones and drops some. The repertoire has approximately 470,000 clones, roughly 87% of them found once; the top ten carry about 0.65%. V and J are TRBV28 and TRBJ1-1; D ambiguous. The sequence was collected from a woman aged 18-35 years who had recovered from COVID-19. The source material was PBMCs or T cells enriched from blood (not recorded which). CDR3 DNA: TGTGCCAGCAGTTTGGAGGGTAGGTGGACTGAAGCTTTCTTT. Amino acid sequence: CASSLEGRWTEAFF.